The clone carrying this TCR beta chain was seen a few times. Its antigen is unidentified. This sample is drawn from a study of post-analysis software for immune sequencing data. The overall study: The disease courses covered relapsing-remitting, secondary progressive and progressive-relapsing multiple sclerosis.

Study results and caveats: With TRBV5-6, TRBV5-1 and TRBV20-1 included, about five TRBV segments were more frequent in patients than in controls. There was significantly lower normalized Chao1 diversity in multiple sclerosis patients than in controls. Samples made in the same batch grouped tightly together by F measure.

V lost 0 bases and J lost 10; bases outside the gene matches: 14. This CDR3 is built from 19 residues. Germline loops: CDR1 LGHDT, CDR2 YNNKEL (reference sequence). Tagging with unique molecular identifiers was a feature of the TCR beta cDNA libraries. T cells numbering about 0.85 to 10 million gave rise to 450,000 to 550,000 cDNA molecules. TCRdb independently ran MiXCR on the PCR reads; one entry per CDR3 protein. The data contain around 180,000 distinct CDR3 sequences, 30% of them singletons. The clonotype was recovered from a girl aged 5 to 17 with multiple sclerosis. The gene calls are TRBV3-1 and TRBJ2-1; 14 bases map to TRBD2. Specimen: blood. CDR3 residues: CASSQDRRGLAGVLGEQFF. CDR3 nucleotide sequence: TGTGCCAGCAGCCAAGATCGACGGGGACTAGCGGGAGTTCTCGGCGAGCAGTTCTTC.